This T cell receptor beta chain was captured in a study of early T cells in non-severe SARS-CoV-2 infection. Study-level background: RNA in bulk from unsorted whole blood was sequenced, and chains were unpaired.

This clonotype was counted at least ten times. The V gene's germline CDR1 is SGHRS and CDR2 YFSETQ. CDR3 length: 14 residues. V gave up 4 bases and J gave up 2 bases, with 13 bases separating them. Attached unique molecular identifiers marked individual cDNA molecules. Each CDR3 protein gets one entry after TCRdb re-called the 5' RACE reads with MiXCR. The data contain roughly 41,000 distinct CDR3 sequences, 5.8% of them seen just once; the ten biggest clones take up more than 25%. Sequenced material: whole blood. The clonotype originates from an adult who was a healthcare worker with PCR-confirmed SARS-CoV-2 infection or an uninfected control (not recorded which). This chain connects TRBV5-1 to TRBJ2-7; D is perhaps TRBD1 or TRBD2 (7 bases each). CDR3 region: CASSESGTAYEQYF. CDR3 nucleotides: TGCGCCAGCAGCGAGAGCGGGACAGCCTACGAGCAGTACTTC.